A selection of T cell receptor beta chains follows, all from one sample in a study of somatic mutations in cytotoxic T cells in rheumatoid arthritis. Only in-frame clones appear in the TCRdb table, and some are missing; sequencing was by immunoSEQ multiplex PCR. Of thousands of clones in the sample, approximately 81% were seen once. The sequencing sample was made of CD8+ T cells sorted from blood. The receptor set was obtained from an adult with rheumatoid arthritis. CDR3s include the opening cysteine and the closing phenylalanine or tryptophan. D genes are given only for firm matches. A clone size is listed for some rows: how often the clone was seen (once, few, many), or a class if it is expanded.

size	V	D	J	DNA	CDR3
once	TRBV13	.	TRBJ1-1	TGTGCCAGCAGCACAAGACAGAGAAGGGCCGAAGCTTTCTTT	CASSTRQRRAEAFF
.	TRBV19	.	TRBJ1-2	TGTGCCAGTATACGGGGGCCGGGCTATGGCTACACCTTC	CASIRGPGYGYTF
few	TRBV7-9	TRBD1	TRBJ2-2	TGTGCCAGCAGCTCACGGACAGGGTCAACCGGGGAGCTGTTTTTT	CASSSRTGSTGELFF
.	TRBV6-5	TRBD1	TRBJ1-2	TGTGCCAGCAGTCTGGGGACAGGGGGGCGGGATGGCTACACCTTC	CASSLGTGGRDGYTF
.	TRBV11-2	TRBD2	TRBJ2-2	TGTGCCAGCAGCTTTGGACTAGCGAACACCGGGGAGCTGTTTTTT	CASSFGLANTGELFF
few	TRBV25-1	.	TRBJ2-7	TGTGCCAGCAGTGATACAGGGTACGAGCAGTACTTC	CASSDTGYEQYF
.	TRBV9	TRBD1	TRBJ2-3	TGTGCCAGCAGCGTAGTAGTGGGGGGGACAGGGGAAAGCACAGATACGCAGTATTTT	CASSVVVGGTGESTDTQYF
.	TRBV28	.	TRBJ2-5	TGTGCCAGCAGTTTCCCTCCCCAGGGCTGGCAGTACTTC	CASSFPPQGWQYF
.	TRBV5-4	TRBD1	TRBJ2-5	TGTGCCAGCAGCTTGGTTCGAGGACAGGGGACAAAGTACCAAGAGACCCAGTACTTC	CASSLVRGQGTKYQETQYF
.	TRBV4-3	TRBD2	TRBJ2-1	TGCGCCAGCAGCCAAGATCGGGGGGGTTCCTACAATGAGCAGTTCTTC	CASSQDRGGSYNEQFF
.	TRBV15	.	TRBJ1-6	TGTGCCACCAGCAGGGGAATTGGGGGGAATTCACCCCTCCACTTT	CATSRGIGGNSPLHF
.	TRBV30	TRBD1	TRBJ2-1	TGTGCCTGGACTGGGACAGGGGACAATGAGCAGTTCTTC	CAWTGTGDNEQFF
once	TRBV14	.	TRBJ1-3	TGTGCCAGCAGCCAATTTGAGGGATCTGGAAACACCATATATTTT	CASSQFEGSGNTIYF
.	TRBV4-3	.	TRBJ2-7	TGCGCCAGCAGCCAAGGTCAGGGGGAGCAGTACTTC	CASSQGQGEQYF
few	TRBV5-5	.	TRBJ1-5	TGTGCCAGCAGCTTTGGCCCCGAGGGCAATCAGCCCCAGCATTTT	CASSFGPEGNQPQHF
.	TRBV28	.	TRBJ2-5	TGTGCCAGCAGTTTAAAGGGAATCGAAGAGACCCAGTACTTC	CASSLKGIEETQYF
once	TRBV29-1	TRBD1	TRBJ2-6	TGCAGCGTTGAAGTCCGGGACAGGGTAACGGGGGCCAACGTCCTGACTTTC	CSVEVRDRVTGANVLTF
.	TRBV5-5	TRBD1	TRBJ1-5	TGTGCCAGCACCCTTTCGGGACAGGGGAATCAGCCCCAGCATTTT	CASTLSGQGNQPQHF
.	TRBV2	.	TRBJ2-2	TGTGCCAGCAGCGCCTTTACGCGACTTGCCGGGGGCGGGGAGCTGTTTTTT	CASSAFTRLAGGGELFF
.	TRBV5-1	.	TRBJ1-4	TGCGCCAGCAGCTTGGATGAAAAACTGTTTTTT	CASSLDEKLFF
.	TRBV11-2	.	TRBJ1-2	TGTGCCAGCAGCGAACGGGGGGCGGGCTATGGCTACACCTTC	CASSERGAGYGYTF
.	TRBV9	TRBD1	TRBJ2-3	TGTGCCAGCAGCGACTCCGGGACAGGGGGCTTTTTTGCAGATACGCAGTATTTT	CASSDSGTGGFFADTQYF
.	TRBV27	.	TRBJ2-3	TGTGCCAGCACCTTGATTGCGGCTAGCACAGATACGCAGTATTTT	CASTLIAASTDTQYF
.	TRBV6-5	.	TRBJ1-6	TGTGCCAGCAGTTACGCCAAGGGGGATTCACCCCTCCACTTT	CASSYAKGDSPLHF
.	TRBV7-7	.	TRBJ1-3	TGTGCCAGCAGCTTAGCGTGGGGAAACACCATATATTTT	CASSLAWGNTIYF
.	TRBV27	.	TRBJ1-1	TGTGCCAGCAGTTTAGGGTGGAACACTGAAGCTTTCTTT	CASSLGWNTEAFF
.	TRBV18	.	TRBJ2-1	TGTGCCAGCTCACCATCGGGGGGACAGAGCTCCTACAATGAGCAGTTCTTC	CASSPSGGQSSYNEQFF
.	TRBV5-1	TRBD2	TRBJ2-3	TGCGCCAGCAGCGAACACTATAGCGGGGGGCCGACCCGGTCTGGCACAGATACGCAGTATTTT	CASSEHYSGGPTRSGTDTQYF
once	TRBV11-3	.	TRBJ2-3	TGTGCCAGCAGCTCCAGGGGCGATACGCAGTATTTT	CASSSRGDTQYF
.	TRBV7-8	TRBD1	TRBJ1-1	TGTGCCAGCAGCTTAGGGACAGGGAACACTGAAGCTTTCTTT	CASSLGTGNTEAFF
.	TRBV2	.	TRBJ1-2	TGTGCCAGCAGTGTGGTATCCACAGGCTATGGCTACACCTTC	CASSVVSTGYGYTF
.	TRBV29-1	TRBD2	TRBJ2-7	TGCAGCGCCACTCGGGGGGGAACCTACGAGCAGTACTTC	CSATRGGTYEQYF
few	TRBV21-1	.	TRBJ1-6	TGTGCCAGCAGTCAAGGCCAAGGGAAAACTGGCTCCTATAATTCACCCCTCCACTTT	CASSQGQGKTGSYNSPLHF
.	TRBV6-6	.	TRBJ1-2	TGTGCCAGCAGTCCCGAATCAGGGAGACGGGATGGCTACACCTTC	CASSPESGRRDGYTF
.	TRBV2	.	TRBJ2-1	TGTGCCAGCAAGCCTACTGAGCAGTTCTTC	CASKPTEQFF
once	TRBV28	.	TRBJ1-3	TGTGCCAGCATAGGTTTCAGCACAATTGGAAACACCATATATTTT	CASIGFSTIGNTIYF
.	TRBV9	TRBD1	TRBJ1-2	TGTGCCAGCAGCGTAGCCGGGACAGAGTACTTGGCTAACTATGGCTACACCTTC	CASSVAGTEYLANYGYTF
.	TRBV5-1	.	TRBJ2-6	TGCGCCAGCAGCTTGGGACAACAAAACTCTGGGGCCAACGTCCTGACTTTC	CASSLGQQNSGANVLTF
.	TRBV7-8	TRBD1	TRBJ1-6	TGTGCCAGCAGCCTAGGTTTCCGGGACAGGGCCAATTCACCCCTCCACTTT	CASSLGFRDRANSPLHF
.	TRBV27	.	TRBJ1-5	TGTGCCAGCAGTGCCACAGTTAGCAATCAGCCCCAGCATTTT	CASSATVSNQPQHF
.	TRBV5-4	.	TRBJ2-3	TGTGCCAGCAGCTTTGGCGGTGGCACAGATACGCAGTATTTT	CASSFGGGTDTQYF
few	TRBV28	.	TRBJ2-5	TGTGCCAGCAGTTTATACGAGCGGTTAGAGACCCAGTACTTC	CASSLYERLETQYF